This T cell receptor (beta chain) originates from a study of CD8+ T cells in alopecia areata. Findings and limits, study-wide: Whereas mice showed it more clearly, TCR sharing across patients was murkier, possibly because of HLA.

As for this clone: Its antigen remains unknown.

J was trimmed by 3 bases and V by 3 bases; bases with no gene match: 1. From germline, CDR1 is ENHRY and CDR2 SYGVKD. The CDR3 runs 13 residues. Extraction of RNA preceded its reverse transcription into cDNA, which served as the sequencing template. The table came from immunoSEQ multiplex PCR; TCRdb's copy has only in-frame clones and leaves some out. The table has about 100,000 clones, approximately 60% seen once. Cell sorting on a FACSAria was used to separate CD4+ and CD8+ T cells from the PBMCs. Specimen: CD8+ T cells sorted from blood. The chain uses TRBV10-3 and TRBJ2-5; 7 nucleotides match TRBD1. The clonotype comes from a human donor in good health. DNA of the CDR3: TGTGCCATCAGTGACGGACAGGAAGAGACCCAGTACTTC. It encodes CAISDGQEETQYF.